These T cell receptor beta chains were read from a single sample in a study of shared clonotypes between healthy human individuals. The data were produced by immunoSEQ multiplex PCR, yet TCRdb's version contains in-frame clones alone and is incomplete. The table records 1,500,000 or so clones, about 98.5% of them present only once. The sequenced sample was naive CD4+ T cells sorted from blood. The source of these receptors is a man aged 25 to 40 in good health. CDR3s include the opening cysteine and the closing phenylalanine or tryptophan. D genes are given only for firm matches. The listing skips clone size in some rows; elsewhere it reads once, few, many or a size class.

CASSPSGLAQEAQYF	TGTGCCAGCTCACCGTCGGGACTAGCTCAAGAGGCCCAGTACTTC	15	TRBV18	TRBJ2-5	-	TRBD2
CASSLGTSGSGETQYF	TGTGCCAGCAGCCTCGGGACTAGCGGGAGTGGAGAGACCCAGTACTTC	16	TRBV7-3	TRBJ2-5	-	TRBD2
CASSLYETGELFF	TGTGCCAGCAGCTTATACGAAACCGGGGAGCTGTTTTTT	13	TRBV7-6	TRBJ2-2	-	-
CASRTTGNSNQPQHF	TGTGCCAGCAGAACGACAGGAAATAGCAATCAGCCCCAGCATTTT	15	TRBV6-5	TRBJ1-5	-	-
CASSETGTAPDEQYF	TGTGCCAGCAGTGAAACCGGGACAGCCCCCGACGAGCAGTACTTC	15	TRBV2	TRBJ2-7	-	TRBD1
CASSPPADWGTEAFF	TGTGCCAGCTCACCACCGGCGGACTGGGGCACTGAAGCTTTCTTT	15	TRBV18	TRBJ1-1	-	-
CASSLLSSGRETQYF	TGTGCCAGCAGCCTCCTCTCCTCGGGGAGGGAGACCCAGTACTTC	15	TRBV7-6	TRBJ2-5	-	-
CASSPSLEFAGYGYTF	TGTGCCAGCTCACCATCCCTGGAATTTGCTGGCTATGGCTACACCTTC	16	TRBV18	TRBJ1-2	-	-
CASSYSSWSAEAFF	TGTGCCAGCAGTTACTCGAGTTGGAGCGCTGAAGCTTTCTTT	14	TRBV6-5	TRBJ1-1	once	-
CASSRVAGDHNEQFF	TGTGCCAGCAGTAGAGTGGCGGGAGATCACAATGAGCAGTTCTTC	15	TRBV28	TRBJ2-1	-	TRBD2
CASSQQTGGTDTQYF	TGCGCCAGCAGCCAACAGACGGGGGGGACAGATACGCAGTATTTT	15	TRBV4-1	TRBJ2-3	-	TRBD2
CASSVQAYGYTF	TGTGCCAGCAGTGTCCAGGCCTATGGCTACACCTTC	12	TRBV6-1	TRBJ1-2	-	-
CASNSAGFDQPQHF	TGTGCCTCGAATTCCGCAGGTTTTGATCAGCCCCAGCATTTT	14	TRBV30	TRBJ1-5	-	-
CASSPEQGQPQHF	TGTGCCAGCTCACCAGAGCAGGGTCAGCCCCAGCATTTT	13	TRBV18	TRBJ1-5	-	-
CASSVGTLNQPQHF	TGTGCCAGCAGCGTAGGGACCCTCAATCAGCCCCAGCATTTT	14	TRBV9	TRBJ1-5	-	-
CASSLTLAGGISYEQYF	TGTGCCAGCAGCCTAACCCTAGCGGGAGGTATCTCCTACGAGCAGTACTTC	17	TRBV7-9	TRBJ2-7	-	TRBD2
CASSIATGAVVQPQHF	TGTGCCAGTAGTATAGCGACAGGGGCGGTAGTCCAGCCCCAGCATTTT	16	TRBV19	TRBJ1-5	-	TRBD1
CASKSGSGAGETQYF	TGCGCCAGCAAAAGCGGGAGTGGAGCCGGGGAGACCCAGTACTTC	15	TRBV5-1	TRBJ2-5	-	TRBD2
CASSPRDSPFEKLFF	TGTGCCAGCAGCCCCCGGGACAGCCCCTTTGAAAAACTGTTTTTT	15	TRBV11-2	TRBJ1-4	-	TRBD1
CASSLFRGYNQPQHF	TGTGCCAGCAGTTTATTTCGGGGTTACAATCAGCCCCAGCATTTT	15	TRBV28	TRBJ1-5	-	-
CASSFGGTGYEQYF	TGTGCCAGCAGCTTCGGGGGGACCGGTTACGAGCAGTACTTC	14	TRBV7-2	TRBJ2-7	-	TRBD2
CASRKEGFVTDTQYF	TGTGCCAGTAGGAAGGAGGGTTTCGTGACAGATACGCAGTATTTT	15	TRBV19	TRBJ2-3	-	-
CASSFKVEAFF	TGTGCCAGTAGTTTCAAGGTTGAAGCTTTCTTT	11	TRBV19	TRBJ1-1	once	-
CASSSGPQETQYF	TGTGCCAGCAGTTCGGGACCACAAGAGACCCAGTACTTC	13	TRBV11-1	TRBJ2-5	-	-
CASSIVGAQGSGELFF	TGTGCCAGTAGTATAGTCGGGGCACAGGGGTCCGGGGAGCTGTTTTTT	16	TRBV19	TRBJ2-2	-	TRBD1
CASSWLAGGLTGELFF	TGTGCCAGCAGCTGGCTAGCGGGAGGGCTTACCGGGGAGCTGTTTTTT	16	TRBV7-6	TRBJ2-2	-	TRBD2
CASSLEGGRVTGELFF	TGTGCCAGCAGCTTGGAAGGGGGTCGGGTAACCGGGGAGCTGTTTTTT	16	TRBV5-4	TRBJ2-2	-	-
CASLQGRGPQHF	TGTGCCAGCCTGCAGGGCCGCGGGCCCCAGCATTTT	12	TRBV6-1	TRBJ1-5	-	-
CASRGRDRVTISSYEQYF	TGTGCCAGCAGGGGGAGGGACAGGGTGACTATTAGCTCCTACGAGCAGTACTTC	18	TRBV2	TRBJ2-7	-	TRBD1
CASTRAVSTDTQYF	TGTGCCAGCACCCGGGCGGTTAGCACAGATACGCAGTATTTT	14	TRBV5-5	TRBJ2-3	-	-
CASSLSGGGGYEQYF	TGTGCCAGCAGCTTATCGGGGGGTGGAGGCTACGAGCAGTACTTC	15	TRBV13	TRBJ2-7	-	TRBD2
CASSLRRTSLAGNEQFF	TGTGCCAGCAGCTTAAGGCGGACATCGCTAGCGGGAAATGAGCAGTTCTTC	17	TRBV11-2	TRBJ2-1	-	TRBD2
CASSPIGQDEQYF	TGTGCCAGCTCACCTATAGGACAGGACGAGCAGTACTTC	13	TRBV18	TRBJ2-7	-	TRBD1
CASSSRLAGEVVKNIQYF	TGTGCCAGCAGCTCACGACTAGCGGGAGAGGTAGTCAAAAACATTCAGTACTTC	18	TRBV7-8	TRBJ2-4	-	TRBD2
CASSIWDGQETQYF	TGTGCCAGTAGTATATGGGACGGGCAAGAGACCCAGTACTTC	14	TRBV19	TRBJ2-5	-	-